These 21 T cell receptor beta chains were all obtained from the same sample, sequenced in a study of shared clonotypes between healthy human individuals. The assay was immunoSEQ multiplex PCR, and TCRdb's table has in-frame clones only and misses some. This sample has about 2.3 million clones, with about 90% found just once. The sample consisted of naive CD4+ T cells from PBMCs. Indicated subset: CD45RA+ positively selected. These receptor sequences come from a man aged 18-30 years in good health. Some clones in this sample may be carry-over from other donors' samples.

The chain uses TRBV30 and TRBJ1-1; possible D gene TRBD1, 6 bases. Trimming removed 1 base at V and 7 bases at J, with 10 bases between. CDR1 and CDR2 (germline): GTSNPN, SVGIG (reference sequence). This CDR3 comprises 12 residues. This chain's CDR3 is CAWSGQGHEAFF. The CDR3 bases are TGTGCCTGGAGTGGTCAGGGGCATGAAGCTTTCTTT.

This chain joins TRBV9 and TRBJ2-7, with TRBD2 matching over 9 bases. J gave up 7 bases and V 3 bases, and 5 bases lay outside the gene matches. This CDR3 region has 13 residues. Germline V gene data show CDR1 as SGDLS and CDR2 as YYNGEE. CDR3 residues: CASSGSGSGEQYF. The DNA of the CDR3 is TGTGCCAGCAGCGGTAGCGGGAGCGGGGAGCAGTACTTC.

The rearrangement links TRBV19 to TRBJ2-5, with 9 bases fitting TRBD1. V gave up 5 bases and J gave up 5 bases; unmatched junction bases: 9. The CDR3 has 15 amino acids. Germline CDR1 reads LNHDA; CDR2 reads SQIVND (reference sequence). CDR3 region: CASSGTGSDRETQYF. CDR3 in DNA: TGTGCCAGTAGTGGGACAGGGTCTGATCGGGAGACCCAGTACTTC. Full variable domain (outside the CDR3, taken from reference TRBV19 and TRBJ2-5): DGGITQSPKYLFRKEGQNVTLSCEQNLNHDAMYWYRQDPGQGLRLIYYSQIVNDFQKGDIAEGYSVSREKKESFPLTVTSAQKNPTAFYLCASSGTGSDRETQYFGPGTRLLVL.

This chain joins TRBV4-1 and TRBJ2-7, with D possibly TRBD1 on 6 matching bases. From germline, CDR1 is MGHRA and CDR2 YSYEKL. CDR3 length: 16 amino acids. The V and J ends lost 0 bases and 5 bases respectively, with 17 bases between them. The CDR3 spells CASSQDRGGYRDEQYF. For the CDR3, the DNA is TGCGCCAGCAGCCAAGATCGTGGGGGCTACAGGGACGAGCAGTACTTC.

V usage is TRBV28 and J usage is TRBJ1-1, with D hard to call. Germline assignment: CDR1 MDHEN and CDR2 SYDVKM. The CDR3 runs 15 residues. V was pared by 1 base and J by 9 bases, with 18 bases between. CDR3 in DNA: TGTGCCAGCAGTTTATCCCCGTTCCTCGGCAGTCAAGCTTTCTTT. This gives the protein CASSLSPFLGSQAFF.

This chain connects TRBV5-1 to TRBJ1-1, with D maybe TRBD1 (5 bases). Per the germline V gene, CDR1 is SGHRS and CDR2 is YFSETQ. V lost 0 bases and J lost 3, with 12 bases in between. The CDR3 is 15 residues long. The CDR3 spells CASSLDGDRYTEAFF. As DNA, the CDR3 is TGCGCCAGCAGCTTGGATGGGGACCGGTACACTGAAGCTTTCTTT.

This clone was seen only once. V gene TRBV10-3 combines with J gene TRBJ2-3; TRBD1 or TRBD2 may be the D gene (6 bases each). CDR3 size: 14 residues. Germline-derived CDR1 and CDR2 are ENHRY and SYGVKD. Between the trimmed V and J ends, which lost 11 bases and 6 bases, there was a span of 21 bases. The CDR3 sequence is CALTGTLAVDTQYF. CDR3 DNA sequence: TGTGCCCTCACTGGGACACTAGCAGTGGATACGCAGTATTTT.

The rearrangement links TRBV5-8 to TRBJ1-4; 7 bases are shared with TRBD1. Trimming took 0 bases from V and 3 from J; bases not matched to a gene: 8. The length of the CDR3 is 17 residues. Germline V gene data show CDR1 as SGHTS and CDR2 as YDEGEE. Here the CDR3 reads CASSLVVVGTANEKLFF. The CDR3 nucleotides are TGTGCCAGCAGCTTGGTGGTCGTCGGGACAGCTAATGAAAAACTGTTTTTT.

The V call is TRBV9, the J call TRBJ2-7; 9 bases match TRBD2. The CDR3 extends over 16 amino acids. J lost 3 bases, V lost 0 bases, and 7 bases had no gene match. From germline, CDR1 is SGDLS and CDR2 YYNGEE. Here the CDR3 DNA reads TGTGCCAGCAGCGTAGGGGTTAGCGGGGGAAACTACGAGCAGTACTTC. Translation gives CASSVGVSGGNYEQYF.

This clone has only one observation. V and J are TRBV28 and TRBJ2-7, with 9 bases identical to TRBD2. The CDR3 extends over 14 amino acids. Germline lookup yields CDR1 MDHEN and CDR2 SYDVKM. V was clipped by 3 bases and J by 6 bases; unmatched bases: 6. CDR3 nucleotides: TGTGCCAGCAGTTTTAGCGGGAGTCTCTCCGAGCAGTACTTC. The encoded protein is CASSFSGSLSEQYF. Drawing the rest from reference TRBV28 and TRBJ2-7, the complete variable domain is DVKVTQSSRYLVKRTGEKVFLECVQDMDHENMFWYRQDPGLGLRLIYFSYDVKMKEKGDIPEGYSVSREKKERFSLILESASTNQTSMYLCASSFSGSLSEQYFGPGTRLTVT.

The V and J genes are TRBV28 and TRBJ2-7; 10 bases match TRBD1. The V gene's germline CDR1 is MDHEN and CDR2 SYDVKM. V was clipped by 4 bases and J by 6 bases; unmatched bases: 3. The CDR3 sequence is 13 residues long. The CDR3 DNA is TGTGCCAGCAGTTGGGACAGGGGACGCGAGCAGTACTTC. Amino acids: CASSWDRGREQYF.

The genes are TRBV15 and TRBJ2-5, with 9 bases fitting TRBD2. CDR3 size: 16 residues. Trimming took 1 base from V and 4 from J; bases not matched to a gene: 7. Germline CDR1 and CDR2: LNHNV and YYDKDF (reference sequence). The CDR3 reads CATSRVRAGGTETQYF. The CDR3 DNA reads TGTGCCACCAGCAGAGTCCGAGCGGGAGGAACAGAGACCCAGTACTTC.

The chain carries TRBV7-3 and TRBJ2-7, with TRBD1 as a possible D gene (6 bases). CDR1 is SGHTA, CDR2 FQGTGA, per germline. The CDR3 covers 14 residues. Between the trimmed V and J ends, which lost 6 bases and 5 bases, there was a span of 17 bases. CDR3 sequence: CASSEPRGINEQYF. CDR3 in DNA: TGTGCCAGCAGTGAACCCAGGGGTATCAACGAGCAGTACTTC.

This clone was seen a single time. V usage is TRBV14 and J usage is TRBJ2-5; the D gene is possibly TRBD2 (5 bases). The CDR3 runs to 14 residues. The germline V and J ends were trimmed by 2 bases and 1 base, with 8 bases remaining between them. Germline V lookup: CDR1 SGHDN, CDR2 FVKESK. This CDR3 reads CASSQTGIQETQYF. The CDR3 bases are TGTGCCAGCAGCCAAACGGGGATCCAAGAGACCCAGTACTTC.

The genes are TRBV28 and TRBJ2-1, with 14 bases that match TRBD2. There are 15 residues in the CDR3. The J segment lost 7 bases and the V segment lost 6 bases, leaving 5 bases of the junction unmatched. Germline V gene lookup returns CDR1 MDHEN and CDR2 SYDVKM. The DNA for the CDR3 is TGTGCCAGCAGGCCGGGACTAGCGGGAGTGAATGAGCAGTTCTTC. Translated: CASRPGLAGVNEQFF.

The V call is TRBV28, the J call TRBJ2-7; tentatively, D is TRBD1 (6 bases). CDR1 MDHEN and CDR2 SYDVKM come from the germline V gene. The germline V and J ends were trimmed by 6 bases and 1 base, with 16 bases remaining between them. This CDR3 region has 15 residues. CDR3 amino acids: CASSRGQLYSYEQYF. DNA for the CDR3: TGTGCCAGCAGCCGAGGACAGTTATATTCCTACGAGCAGTACTTC.

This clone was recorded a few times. CDR3 loop: CATAGTGLPDTIYF. The CDR3 bases are TGTGCCACTGCCGGGACAGGCCTCCCGGACACCATATATTTT. The chain links TRBV2 to TRBJ1-3; 8 nucleotides agree with TRBD1. With 10 bases clipped from V and 8 bases from J, the junction kept 13 bases outside the gene matches. This CDR3 has 14 residues. Germline V gene data show CDR1 as SNHLY and CDR2 as FYNNEI.

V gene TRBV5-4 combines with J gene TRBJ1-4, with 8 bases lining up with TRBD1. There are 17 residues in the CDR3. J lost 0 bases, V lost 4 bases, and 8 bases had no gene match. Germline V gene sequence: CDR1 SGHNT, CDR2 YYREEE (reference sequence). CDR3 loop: CASSRGQGGTTNEKLFF. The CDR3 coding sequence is TGTGCCAGCAGCCGCGGACAGGGAGGGACAACTAATGAAAAACTGTTTTTT.

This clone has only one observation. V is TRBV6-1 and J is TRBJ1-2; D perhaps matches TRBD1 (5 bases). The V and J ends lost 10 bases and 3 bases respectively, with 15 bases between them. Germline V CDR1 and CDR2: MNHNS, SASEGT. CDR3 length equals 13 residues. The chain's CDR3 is CATRWATDYGYTF. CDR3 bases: TGTGCCACCAGGTGGGCGACAGACTATGGCTACACCTTC.

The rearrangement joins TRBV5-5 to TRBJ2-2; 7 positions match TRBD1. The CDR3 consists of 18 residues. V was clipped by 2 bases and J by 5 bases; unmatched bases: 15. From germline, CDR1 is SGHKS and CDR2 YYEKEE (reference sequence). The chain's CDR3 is CASSLKNRGEGITGELFF. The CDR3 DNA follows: TGTGCCAGCAGCTTAAAAAACAGGGGAGAGGGTATTACCGGGGAGCTGTTTTTT.

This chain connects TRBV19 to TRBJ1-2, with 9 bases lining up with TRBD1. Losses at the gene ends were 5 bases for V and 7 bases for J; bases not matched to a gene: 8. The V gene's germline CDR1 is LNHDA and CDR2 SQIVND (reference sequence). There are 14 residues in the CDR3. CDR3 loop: CASSSTGGNRGYTF. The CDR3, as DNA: TGTGCCAGTAGTTCGACAGGGGGTAATCGTGGCTACACCTTC.